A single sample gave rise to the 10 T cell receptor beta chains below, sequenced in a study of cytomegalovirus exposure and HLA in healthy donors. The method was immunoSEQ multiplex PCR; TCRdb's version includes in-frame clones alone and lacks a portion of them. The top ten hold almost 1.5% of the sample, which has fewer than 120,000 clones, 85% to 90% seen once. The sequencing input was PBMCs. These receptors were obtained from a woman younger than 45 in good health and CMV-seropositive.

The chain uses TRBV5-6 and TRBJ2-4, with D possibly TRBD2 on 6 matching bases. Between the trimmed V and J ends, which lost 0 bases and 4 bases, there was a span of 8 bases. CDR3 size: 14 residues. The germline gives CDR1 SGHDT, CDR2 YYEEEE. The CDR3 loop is CASSLVGTKNIQYF. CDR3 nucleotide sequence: TGTGCCAGCAGCTTGGTAGGGACTAAAAACATTCAGTACTTC. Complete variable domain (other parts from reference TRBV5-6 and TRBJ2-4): DAGVTQSPTHLIKTRGQQVTLRCSPKSGHDTVSWYQQALGQGPQFIFQYYEEEERQRGNFPDRFSGHQFPNYSSELNVNALLLGDSALYLCASSLVGTKNIQYFGAGTRLSVL.

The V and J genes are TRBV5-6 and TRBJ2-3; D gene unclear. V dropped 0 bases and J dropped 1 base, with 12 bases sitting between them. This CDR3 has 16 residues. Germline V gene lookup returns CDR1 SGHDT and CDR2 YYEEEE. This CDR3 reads CASSLGLPYGTDTQYF. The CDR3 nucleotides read TGTGCCAGCAGCTTGGGGCTCCCTTACGGCACAGATACGCAGTATTTT.

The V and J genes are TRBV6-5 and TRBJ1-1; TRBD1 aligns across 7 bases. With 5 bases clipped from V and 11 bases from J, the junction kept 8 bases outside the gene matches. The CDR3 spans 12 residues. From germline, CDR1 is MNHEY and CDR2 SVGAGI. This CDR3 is CASSNGDSEAFF. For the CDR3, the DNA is TGTGCCAGCAGTAACGGGGACAGTGAGGCTTTCTTT.

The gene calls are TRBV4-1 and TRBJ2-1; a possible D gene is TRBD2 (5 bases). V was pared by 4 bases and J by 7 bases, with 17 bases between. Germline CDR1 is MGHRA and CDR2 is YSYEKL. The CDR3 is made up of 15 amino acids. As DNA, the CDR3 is TGCGCCAGCAGCCGCTTGAGGGCCGAGGGAAATGAGCAGTTCTTC. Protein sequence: CASSRLRAEGNEQFF.

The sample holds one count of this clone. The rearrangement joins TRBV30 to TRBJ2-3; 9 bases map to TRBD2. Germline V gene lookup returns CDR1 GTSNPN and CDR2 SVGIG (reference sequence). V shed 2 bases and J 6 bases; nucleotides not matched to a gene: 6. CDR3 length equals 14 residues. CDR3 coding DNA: TGTGCCTGGAGTCGCGGGGGGGCGATGGATACGCAGTATTTT. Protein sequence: CAWSRGGAMDTQYF.

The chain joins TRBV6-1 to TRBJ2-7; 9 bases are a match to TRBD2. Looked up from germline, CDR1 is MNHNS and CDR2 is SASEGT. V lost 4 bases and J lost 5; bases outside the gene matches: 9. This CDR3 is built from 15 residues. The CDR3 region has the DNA TGTGCCAGCAGTGTAACCGGGACTAGCCCCAACGAGCAGTACTTC. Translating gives CASSVTGTSPNEQYF.

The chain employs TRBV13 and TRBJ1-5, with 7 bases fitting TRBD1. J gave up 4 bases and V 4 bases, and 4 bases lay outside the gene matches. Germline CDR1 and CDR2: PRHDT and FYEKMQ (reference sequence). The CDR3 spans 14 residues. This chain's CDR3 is CASSYGTENQPQHF. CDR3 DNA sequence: TGTGCCAGCAGCTACGGGACAGAGAATCAGCCCCAGCATTTT.

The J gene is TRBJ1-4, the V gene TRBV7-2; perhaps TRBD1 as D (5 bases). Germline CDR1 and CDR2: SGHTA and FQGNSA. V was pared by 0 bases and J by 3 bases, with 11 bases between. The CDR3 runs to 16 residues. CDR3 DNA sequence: TGTGCCAGCAGCTTAGCGGGGCCGATCGCTAATGAAAAACTGTTTTTT. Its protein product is CASSLAGPIANEKLFF.

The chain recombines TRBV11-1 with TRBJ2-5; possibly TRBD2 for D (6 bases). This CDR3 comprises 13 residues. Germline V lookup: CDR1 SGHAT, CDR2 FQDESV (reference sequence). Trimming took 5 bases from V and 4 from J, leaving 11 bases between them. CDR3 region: CASSPWDLETQYF. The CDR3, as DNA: TGTGCCAGCAGCCCGTGGGACTTAGAGACCCAGTACTTC.

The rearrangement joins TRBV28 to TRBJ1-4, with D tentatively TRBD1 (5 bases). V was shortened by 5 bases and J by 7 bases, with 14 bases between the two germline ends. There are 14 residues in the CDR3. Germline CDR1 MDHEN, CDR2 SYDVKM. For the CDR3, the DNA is TGTGCCAGCAGTGGGGCCCCCGGGGGTGAAAAACTGTTTTTT. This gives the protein CASSGAPGGEKLFF.